This passage covers 5 T cell receptor beta chains from one sample sequenced in a study of cytomegalovirus exposure and HLA in healthy donors. This PCR relied on a set of 60 Vbeta primers and 13 Jbeta primers. Assay: immunoSEQ multiplex PCR; the TCRdb copy retains only in-frame clones and omits some. Among 110,000 or so clones, 60% to 80% were seen once, and the ten largest hold 5% to 6%. Material: PBMCs. The receptor source for this set is a woman between 25 and 40 years old in good health and CMV-seropositive.

There are a few counts of this clone. The chain joins TRBV28 to TRBJ1-5; D is unclear. Germline-derived CDR1 and CDR2 are MDHEN and SYDVKM. V was cut by 7 bases and J by 3 bases, with 10 bases left in between. The CDR3 contains 13 residues. CDR3 coding DNA: TGTGCCAGCATATCAGGTAACAATCAGCCCCAGCATTTT. Translation: CASISGNNQPQHF.

The chain uses TRBV18 and TRBJ2-2; D remains unclear. The CDR3 consists of 13 residues. V was cut by 1 base and J by 6 bases, with 6 bases left in between. The V gene's germline CDR1 is KGHSH and CDR2 LQKENI. The CDR3 sequence is CASSPLFSGELFF. The CDR3 DNA reads TGTGCCAGCTCACCACTATTCTCCGGGGAGCTGTTTTTT. Full variable domain (remainder filled in from reference TRBV18 and TRBJ2-2): NAGVMQNPRHLVRRRGQEARLRCSPMKGHSHVYWYRQLPEEGLKFMVYLQKENIIDESGMPKERFSAEFPKEGPSILRIQQVVRGDSAAYFCASSPLFSGELFFGEGSRLTVL.

This clone was seen just once. This chain links TRBV10-1 with TRBJ2-3; a weak D match, TRBD1 (6 bases). The CDR3 runs to 19 residues. In germline, CDR1 is WNHNN, CDR2 SYGVQD (reference sequence). V gave up 0 bases and J gave up 2 bases, with 21 bases separating them. The CDR3 DNA reads TGCGCCAGCAGTGAGTCCCCTCGACAGGCTCCAGAAAACACAGATACGCAGTATTTT. This codes for CASSESPRQAPENTDTQYF.

This clone was recorded a few times. A junction end diverges from the germline sequence, so it may reflect a read error. The rearrangement links TRBV15 to TRBJ1-1; D ambiguous. CDR1 LNHNV and CDR2 YYDKDF come from the germline V gene (reference sequence). CDR3 length: 15 residues. The CDR3 loop reads CATSRPGTINSEAFF. CDR3 coding DNA: TGTGCCACCAGCCGGCCGGGAACCATAAACAGTGAAGCTTTCTTT.

The CDR3 loop is CASGGQGAGEQYF. As DNA, the CDR3 is TGTGCCAGTGGAGGGCAGGGGGCAGGGGAGCAGTACTTC. The rearrangement links TRBV6-5 to TRBJ2-7; 8 nucleotides line up with TRBD1. CDR3 length: 13 amino acids. In germline, CDR1 is MNHEY, CDR2 SVGAGI. V lost 9 bases to trimming and J lost 7 bases; unmatched junction nucleotides: 11.